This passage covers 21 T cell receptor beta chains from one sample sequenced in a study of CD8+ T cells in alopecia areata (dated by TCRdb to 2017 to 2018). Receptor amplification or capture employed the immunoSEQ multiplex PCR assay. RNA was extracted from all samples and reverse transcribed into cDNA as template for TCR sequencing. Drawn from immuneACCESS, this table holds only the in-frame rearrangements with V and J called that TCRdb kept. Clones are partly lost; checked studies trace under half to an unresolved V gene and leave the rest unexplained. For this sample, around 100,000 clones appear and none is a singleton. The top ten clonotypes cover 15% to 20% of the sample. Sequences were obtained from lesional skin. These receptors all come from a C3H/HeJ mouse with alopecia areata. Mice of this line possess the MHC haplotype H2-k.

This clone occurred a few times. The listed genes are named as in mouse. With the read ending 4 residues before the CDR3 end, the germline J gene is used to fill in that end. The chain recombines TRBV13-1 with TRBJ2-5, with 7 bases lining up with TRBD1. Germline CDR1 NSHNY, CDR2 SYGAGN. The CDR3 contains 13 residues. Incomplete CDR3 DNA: TGTGCCAGCGCAGGACAGGCCCACGAC. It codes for CASAGQAHD. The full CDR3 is CASAGQAHDTQYF.

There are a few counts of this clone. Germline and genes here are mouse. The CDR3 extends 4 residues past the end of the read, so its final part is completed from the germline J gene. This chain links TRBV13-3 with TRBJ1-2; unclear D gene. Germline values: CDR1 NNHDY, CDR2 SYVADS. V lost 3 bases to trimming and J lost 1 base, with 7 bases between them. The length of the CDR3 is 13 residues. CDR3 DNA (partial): TGTGCCAGCAGTGCTCAGAAAAACTCC. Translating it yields CASSAQKNS. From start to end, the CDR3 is CASSAQKNSDYTF.

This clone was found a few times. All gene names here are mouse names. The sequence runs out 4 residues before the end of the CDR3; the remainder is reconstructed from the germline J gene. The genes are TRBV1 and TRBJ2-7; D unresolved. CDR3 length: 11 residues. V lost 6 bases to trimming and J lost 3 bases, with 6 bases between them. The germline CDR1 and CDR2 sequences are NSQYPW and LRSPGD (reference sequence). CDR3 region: CTCSPNYEQYF. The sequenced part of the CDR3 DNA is TGCACCTGCAGCCCTAACTAT.

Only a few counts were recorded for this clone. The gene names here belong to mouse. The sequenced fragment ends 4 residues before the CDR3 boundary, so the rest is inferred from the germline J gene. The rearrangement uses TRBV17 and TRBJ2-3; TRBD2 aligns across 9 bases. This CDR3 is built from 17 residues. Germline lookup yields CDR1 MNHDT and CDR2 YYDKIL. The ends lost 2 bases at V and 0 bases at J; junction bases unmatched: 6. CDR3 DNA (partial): TGTGCTAGCAGTAGAATTCTGGGGGGGTCTAGTGCAGAA. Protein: CASSRILGGSSAE. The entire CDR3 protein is CASSRILGGSSAETLYF.

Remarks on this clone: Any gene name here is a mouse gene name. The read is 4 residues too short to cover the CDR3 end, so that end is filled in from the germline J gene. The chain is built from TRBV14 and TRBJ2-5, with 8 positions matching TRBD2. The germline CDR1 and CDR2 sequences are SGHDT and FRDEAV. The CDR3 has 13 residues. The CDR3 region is CASSFGTGDTQYF. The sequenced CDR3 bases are TGTGCCAGCAGTTTTGGGACTGGAGAC.

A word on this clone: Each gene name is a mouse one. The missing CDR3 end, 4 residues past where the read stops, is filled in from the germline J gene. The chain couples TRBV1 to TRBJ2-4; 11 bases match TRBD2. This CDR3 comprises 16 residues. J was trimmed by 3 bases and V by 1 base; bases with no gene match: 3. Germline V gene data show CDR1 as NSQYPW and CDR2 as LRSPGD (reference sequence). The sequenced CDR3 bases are TGCACCTGCAGTGCAGTGGACTGGGGGGAGCAAAAC. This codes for CTCSAVDWGEQN. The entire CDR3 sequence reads CTCSAVDWGEQNTLYF.

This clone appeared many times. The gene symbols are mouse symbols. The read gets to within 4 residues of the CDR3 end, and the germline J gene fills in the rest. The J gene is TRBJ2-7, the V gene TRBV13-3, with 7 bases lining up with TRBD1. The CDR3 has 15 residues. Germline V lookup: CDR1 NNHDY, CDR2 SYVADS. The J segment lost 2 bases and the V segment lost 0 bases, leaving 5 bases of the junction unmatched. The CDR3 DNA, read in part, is TGTGCCAGCAGTGATGCACCGGGACAGACCTAT. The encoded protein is CASSDAPGQTY. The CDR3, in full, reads CASSDAPGQTYEQYF.

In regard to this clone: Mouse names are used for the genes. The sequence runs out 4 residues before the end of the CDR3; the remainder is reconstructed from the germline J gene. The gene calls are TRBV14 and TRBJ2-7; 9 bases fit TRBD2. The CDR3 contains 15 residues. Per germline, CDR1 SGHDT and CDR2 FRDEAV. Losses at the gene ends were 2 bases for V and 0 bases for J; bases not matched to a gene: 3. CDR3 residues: CASSLYWGVSYEQYF. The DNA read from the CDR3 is TGTGCCAGCAGTTTATACTGGGGGGTCTCCTAT.

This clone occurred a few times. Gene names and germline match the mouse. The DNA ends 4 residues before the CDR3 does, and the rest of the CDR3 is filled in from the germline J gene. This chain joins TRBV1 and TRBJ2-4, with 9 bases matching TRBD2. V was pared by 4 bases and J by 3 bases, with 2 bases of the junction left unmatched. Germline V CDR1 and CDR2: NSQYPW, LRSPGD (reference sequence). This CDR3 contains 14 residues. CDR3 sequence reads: CTCSGGGAQNTLYF. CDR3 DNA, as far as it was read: TGCACCTGCAGTGGTGGGGGGGCGCAAAAC.

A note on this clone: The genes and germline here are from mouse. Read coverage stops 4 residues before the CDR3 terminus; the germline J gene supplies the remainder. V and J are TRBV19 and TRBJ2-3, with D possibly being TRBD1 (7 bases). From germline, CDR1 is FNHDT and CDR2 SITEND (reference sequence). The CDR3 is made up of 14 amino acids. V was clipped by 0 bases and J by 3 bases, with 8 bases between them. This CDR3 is CASSIEGAAETLYF. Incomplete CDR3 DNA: TGTGCCAGCAGTATAGAGGGGGCCGCAGAA.

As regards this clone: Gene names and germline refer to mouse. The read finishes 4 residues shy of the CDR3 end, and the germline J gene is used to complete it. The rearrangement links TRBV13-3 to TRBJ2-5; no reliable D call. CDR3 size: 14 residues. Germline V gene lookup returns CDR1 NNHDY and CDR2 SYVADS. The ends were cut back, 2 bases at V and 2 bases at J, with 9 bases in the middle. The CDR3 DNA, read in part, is TGTGCCAGCAGTGAAACACTGCGCCAAGAC. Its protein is CASSETLRQD. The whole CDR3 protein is CASSETLRQDTQYF.

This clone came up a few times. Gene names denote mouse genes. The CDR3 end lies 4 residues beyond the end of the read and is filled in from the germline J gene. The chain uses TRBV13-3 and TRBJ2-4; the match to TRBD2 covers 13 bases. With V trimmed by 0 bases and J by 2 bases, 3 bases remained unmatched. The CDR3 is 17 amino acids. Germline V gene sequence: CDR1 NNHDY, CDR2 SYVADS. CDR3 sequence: CASSDGGLGGSQNTLYF. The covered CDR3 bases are TGTGCCAGCAGTGATGGGGGACTGGGGGGGTCTCAAAAC. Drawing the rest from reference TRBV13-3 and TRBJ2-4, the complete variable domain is EAAVTQSPRSKVAVTGGKVTLSCHQTNNHDYMYWYRQDTGHGLRLIHYSYVADSTEKGDIPDGYKASRPSQENFSLILELASLSQTAVYFCASSDGGLGGSQNTLYFGAGTRLSVL.

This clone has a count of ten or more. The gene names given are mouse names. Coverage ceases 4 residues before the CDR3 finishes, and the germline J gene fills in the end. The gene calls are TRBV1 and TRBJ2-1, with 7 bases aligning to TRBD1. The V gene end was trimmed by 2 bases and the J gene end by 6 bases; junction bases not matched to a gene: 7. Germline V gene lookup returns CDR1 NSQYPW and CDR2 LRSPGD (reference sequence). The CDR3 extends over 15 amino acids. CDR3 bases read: TGCACCTGCAGTGCAAGACAGGGAGGCGGTGCT. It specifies CTCSARQGGGA. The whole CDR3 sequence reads CTCSARQGGGAEQFF. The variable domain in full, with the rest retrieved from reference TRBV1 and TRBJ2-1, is VTLLEQNPRWRLVPRGQAVNLRCILKNSQYPWMSWYQQDLQKQLQWLFTLRSPGDKEVKSLPGADYLATRVTDTELRLQVANMSQGRTLYCTCSARQGGGAEQFFGPGTRLTVL.

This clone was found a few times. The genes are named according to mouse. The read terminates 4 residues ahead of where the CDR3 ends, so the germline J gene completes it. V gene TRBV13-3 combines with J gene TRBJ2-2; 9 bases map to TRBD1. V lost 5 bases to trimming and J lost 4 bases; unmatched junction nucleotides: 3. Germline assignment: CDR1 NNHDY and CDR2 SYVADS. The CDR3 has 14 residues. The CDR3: CASRLTGGTGQLYF. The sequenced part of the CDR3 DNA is TGTGCCAGCAGACTGACAGGGGGCACCGGG.

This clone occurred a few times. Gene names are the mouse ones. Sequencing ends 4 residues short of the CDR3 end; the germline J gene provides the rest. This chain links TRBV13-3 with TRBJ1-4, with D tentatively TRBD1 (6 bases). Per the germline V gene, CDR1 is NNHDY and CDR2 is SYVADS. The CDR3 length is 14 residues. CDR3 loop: CASSAPGHGERLFF. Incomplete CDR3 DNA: TGTGCCAGCAGTGCTCCGGGACACGGCGAA.

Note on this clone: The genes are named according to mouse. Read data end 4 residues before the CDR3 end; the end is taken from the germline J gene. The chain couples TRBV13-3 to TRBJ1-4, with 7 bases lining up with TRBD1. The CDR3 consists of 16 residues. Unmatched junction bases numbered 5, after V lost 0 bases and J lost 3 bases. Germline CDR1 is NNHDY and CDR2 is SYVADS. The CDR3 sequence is CASSDDRDSPNERLFF. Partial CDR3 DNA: TGTGCCAGCAGTGATGACCGGGACAGCCCCAACGAA.

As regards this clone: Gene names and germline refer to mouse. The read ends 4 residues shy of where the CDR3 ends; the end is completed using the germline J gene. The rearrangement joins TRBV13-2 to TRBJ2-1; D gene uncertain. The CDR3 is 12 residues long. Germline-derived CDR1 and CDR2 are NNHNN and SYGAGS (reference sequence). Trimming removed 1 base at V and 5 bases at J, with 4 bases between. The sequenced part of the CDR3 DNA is TGTGCCAGCGGTGATTGGGATGCT. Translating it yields CASGDWDA. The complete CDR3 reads CASGDWDAEQFF.

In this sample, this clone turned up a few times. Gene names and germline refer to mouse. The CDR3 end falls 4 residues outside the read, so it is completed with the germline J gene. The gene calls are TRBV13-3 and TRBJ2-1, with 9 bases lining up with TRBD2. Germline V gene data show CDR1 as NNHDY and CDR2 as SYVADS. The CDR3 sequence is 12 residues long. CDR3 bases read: TGTGCCAGCACTCTGGGGGGGGCT. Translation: CASTLGGA. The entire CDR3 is CASTLGGAEQFF.

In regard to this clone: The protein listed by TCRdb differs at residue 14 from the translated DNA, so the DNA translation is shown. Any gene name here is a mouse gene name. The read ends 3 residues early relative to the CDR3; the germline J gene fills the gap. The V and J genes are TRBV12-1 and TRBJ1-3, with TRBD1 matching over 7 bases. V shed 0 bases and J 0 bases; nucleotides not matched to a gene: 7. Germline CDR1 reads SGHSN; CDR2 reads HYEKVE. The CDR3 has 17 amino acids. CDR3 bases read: TGTGCCAGCTCTCTCCTAGGGACAGTCCTTTCTGGAAATACG. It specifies CASSLLGTVLSGNT. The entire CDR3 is CASSLLGTVLSGNTLYF.

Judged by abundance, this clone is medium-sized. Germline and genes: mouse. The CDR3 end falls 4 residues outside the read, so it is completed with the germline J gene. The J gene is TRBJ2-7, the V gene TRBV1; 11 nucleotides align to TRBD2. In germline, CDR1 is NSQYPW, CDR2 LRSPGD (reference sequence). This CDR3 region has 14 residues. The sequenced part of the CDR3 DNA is TGCACCTGCAGTGCACGGGACTGGGGGTAT. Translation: CTCSARDWGY. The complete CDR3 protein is CTCSARDWGYEQYF. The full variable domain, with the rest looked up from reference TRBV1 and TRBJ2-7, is VTLLEQNPRWRLVPRGQAVNLRCILKNSQYPWMSWYQQDLQKQLQWLFTLRSPGDKEVKSLPGADYLATRVTDTELRLQVANMSQGRTLYCTCSARDWGYEQYFGPGTRLTVL.

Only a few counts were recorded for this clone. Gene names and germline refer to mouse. CDR3 sequence: CASSLTGANTEVFF. The part of the CDR3 DNA that was read is TGTGCCAGCAGCCTGACAGGGGCAAACACA. The V call is TRBV13-1, the J call TRBJ1-1, with 8 nucleotides matching TRBD1. The read ends 4 residues before the CDR3 terminus; that terminus is restored from the germline J gene. The trim removed 5 bases at V and 0 bases at J, leaving 3 bases unmatched. This CDR3 spans 14 amino acids. CDR1 is NSHNY, CDR2 SYGAGN, per germline.